Below are 20 T cell receptor beta chains sequenced from a single sample in a study of blood T cell repertoires in COVID-19. The table came from immunoSEQ multiplex PCR; TCRdb's copy has only in-frame clones and leaves some out. Here the sample spans about 200,000 clones, approximately 82% being singletons. Sequenced sample: PBMCs or T cells enriched from blood (not recorded which). The receptors derive from a woman aged 60-75 years with acute COVID-19.

V is TRBV4-1 and J is TRBJ2-1, with 11 nucleotides matching TRBD2. Germline assignment: CDR1 MGHRA and CDR2 YSYEKL. The CDR3 has 15 residues. Trimming took 5 bases from V and 4 from J; bases not matched to a gene: 4. CDR3 DNA sequence: TGCGCCAGCAGCAATAGCGGGGGGGGATACAATGAGCAGTTCTTC. Encoded protein: CASSNSGGGYNEQFF.

This chain links TRBV5-1 with TRBJ1-4; the D is unclear. In germline, CDR1 is SGHRS, CDR2 YFSETQ. This CDR3 is built from 16 residues. Trimming stripped 3 bases from V and 5 bases from J, with 17 bases between. The DNA of the CDR3 is TGCGCCAGCAGCTCGGTGAGCGGAAAACTAAATGAAAAACTGTTTTTT. Translating gives CASSSVSGKLNEKLFF.

This clone occurred once. This chain links TRBV3-1 (or the pseudogene TRBV3-2) with TRBJ2-7, with D hard to call. Looked up from germline, CDR1 is LGHDT and CDR2 is YNNKEL (reference sequence). The CDR3 sequence is 15 residues long. V lost 1 base, J lost 3 bases, and 13 bases lay in between. The CDR3 protein is CASSQGGGAIYEQYF. The CDR3 DNA reads TGTGCCAGCAGCCAAGGTGGTGGTGCGATCTACGAGCAGTACTTC.

The V and J genes are TRBV7-8 and TRBJ1-2; D is possibly TRBD1 (5 bases). Trimming removed 8 bases from V and 6 bases from J, with 28 bases in between. The CDR3 loop spans 17 amino acids. Germline V gene data show CDR1 as SGHVS and CDR2 as FQNEAQ. The CDR3 spells CASDEIQGLWSSNGYTF. CDR3 DNA sequence: TGTGCCAGCGATGAGATCCAGGGTTTATGGTCGTCGAATGGCTACACCTTC.

The rearrangement joins TRBV7-2 to TRBJ2-3, with D hard to call. Germline V gene sequence: CDR1 SGHTA, CDR2 FQGNSA. This CDR3 comprises 17 residues. Trimming pared 1 base from V and 1 base from J, leaving 15 bases between. The CDR3 is CASSLDLSVSRTDTQYF. The DNA for the CDR3 is TGTGCCAGCAGCTTAGATTTGAGCGTCAGTCGCACAGATACGCAGTATTTT.

The V gene is TRBV3-1 (or the pseudogene TRBV3-2), the J gene TRBJ1-2; the match to TRBD1 covers 10 bases. Germline CDR1 and CDR2: LGHDT and YNNKEL (reference sequence). The CDR3 loop spans 17 amino acids. The ends lost 4 bases at V and 2 bases at J; junction bases unmatched: 10. The CDR3 nucleotides are TGTGCCAGCAGCCCTCCCGGGACAGGGGTCCTAAACTATGGCTACACCTTC. Translating it yields CASSPPGTGVLNYGYTF.

The V call is TRBV19, the J call TRBJ1-4; TRBD1 aligns across 8 bases. The ends lost 9 bases at V and 6 bases at J; junction bases unmatched: 18. The germline CDR1 and CDR2 sequences are LNHDA and SQIVND (reference sequence). CDR3 length: 17 residues. The DNA of the CDR3 is TGTGCCAGCCGTAGAGGAGGACAGGGACCTAGATATGAAAAACTGTTTTTT. Translating it yields CASRRGGQGPRYEKLFF.

The rearrangement links TRBV4-3 to TRBJ2-5; 7 bases map to TRBD1. Germline loops: CDR1 LGHNA, CDR2 YSLEER. V shed 5 bases, J shed 1 base, and the junction held 4 bases outside the gene matches. The CDR3 contains 14 residues. The CDR3 here is CASSSGTVQETQYF. In DNA form, the CDR3 reads TGCGCCAGCAGCTCCGGGACAGTCCAAGAGACCCAGTACTTC.

This clone was counted once. The chain is built from TRBV7-6 and TRBJ2-2, with D possibly matching TRBD2 (6 bases). The CDR3 covers 15 residues. The V and J ends lost 0 bases and 7 bases respectively, with 12 bases between them. Per germline, CDR1 SGHVS and CDR2 FNYEAQ. CDR3 residues: CASSLAGGVNGELFF. CDR3 coding DNA: TGTGCCAGCAGCTTAGCCGGAGGGGTGAACGGGGAGCTGTTTTTT.

The V call is TRBV29-1, the J call TRBJ1-4; 7 positions match TRBD1. Germline V CDR1 and CDR2: SQVTM, ANQGSEA. V was pared by 0 bases and J by 8 bases, with 9 bases of the junction left unmatched. The length of the CDR3 is 15 residues. For the CDR3, the DNA is TGCAGCGTTGAAGATCGATCCCAGGGGGGCGAAAAACTGTTTTTT. Translating gives CSVEDRSQGGEKLFF.

The sample holds one count of this clone. This chain connects TRBV24-1 to TRBJ2-1; D perhaps matches TRBD2 (6 bases). CDR3 size: 16 residues. The germline V gene encodes CDR1 KGHDR and CDR2 SFDVKD. Trimming stripped 2 bases from V and 7 bases from J, with 17 bases between. In DNA, the CDR3 is TGTGCCACCAGTGATTCGGGAGAGGTGGCAGTGAATGAGCAGTTCTTC. It is translated as CATSDSGEVAVNEQFF.

The V call is TRBV9, the J call TRBJ1-1; D may be TRBD1 (5 bases). The CDR3 contains 15 residues. Trimming cost V 1 base and J 0 bases, with 10 bases left between them. The germline V gene encodes CDR1 SGDLS and CDR2 YYNGEE. CDR3 amino acids: CASSVQGTMNTEAFF. The CDR3 DNA is TGTGCCAGCAGCGTACAGGGTACCATGAACACTGAAGCTTTCTTT.

This clone appeared once. The genes are TRBV7-9 and TRBJ2-1; D perhaps matches TRBD2 (6 bases). Germline V gene sequence: CDR1 SEHNR, CDR2 FQNEAQ (reference sequence). The V gene lost 5 bases and the J gene lost 6 bases, with 17 bases spanning the gap. This CDR3 region has 15 residues. The CDR3 DNA is TGTGCCAGCAGCGCAACATCGGGACTCCCCAATGAGCAGTTCTTC. This encodes CASSATSGLPNEQFF.

V and J are TRBV3-1 (or the pseudogene TRBV3-2) and TRBJ1-2, with D possibly being TRBD1 (6 bases). Looked up from germline, CDR1 is LGHDT and CDR2 is YNNKEL (reference sequence). Trimming removed 4 bases from V and 6 bases from J, with 18 bases in between. The CDR3 is 15 residues long. CDR3 coding DNA: TGTGCCAGCAGCCCCTTACAGGGTATCGCGGATGGCTACACCTTC. It codes for CASSPLQGIADGYTF.

The rearrangement joins TRBV19 to TRBJ2-1; 7 bases match TRBD2. The CDR3 sequence is 17 residues long. Germline CDR1 reads LNHDA; CDR2 reads SQIVND (reference sequence). V dropped 2 bases and J dropped 6; count of bases not matched to a gene: 13. CDR3 coding DNA: TGTGCCAGTAGTATATTAGCTGGCGGGGGTCGGTCCAATGAGCAGTTCTTC. As protein: CASSILAGGGRSNEQFF.

This rearrangement joins TRBV4-3 to TRBJ2-2, with D maybe TRBD2 (6 bases). The germline gives CDR1 LGHNA, CDR2 YSLEER. The CDR3 sequence is 18 residues long. With 2 bases removed from V and 3 bases from J, the gap between germline ends came to 19 bases. CDR3 sequence (DNA): TGCGCCAGCAGCCAATCCCCGGGCGGGGCCTCCGACACCGGGGAGCTGTTTTTT. This gives the protein CASSQSPGGASDTGELFF.

V usage is TRBV12-3 or TRBV12-4 and J usage is TRBJ2-7; weak D call: TRBD2 (5 bases). V lost 5 bases, J lost 2 bases, and 10 bases lay in between. CDR3 length: 13 amino acids. The CDR3: CASSLGKAYEQYF. As DNA, the CDR3 is TGTGCCAGCAGTCTCGGGAAAGCCTACGAGCAGTACTTC.

The gene calls are TRBV10-2 and TRBJ2-1, with D possibly being TRBD2 (6 bases). V was trimmed by 4 bases and J by 12 bases, leaving 19 bases between them. Germline CDR1 WSHSY, CDR2 SAAADI. The CDR3 sequence is 14 residues long. The CDR3 nucleotides are TGCGCCAGCAGTGGGGACGGAGGGAAGAGCGTGCAGTTCTTC. It is translated as CASSGDGGKSVQFF.

The sample holds one count of this clone. The rearrangement links TRBV6-4 to TRBJ2-3, with 7 bases aligning to TRBD2. CDR3 size: 14 residues. Germline-derived CDR1 and CDR2 are MRHNA and SNTAGT. The junction had 5 bases not matched to a gene; V was cut back by 8 bases and J by 0 bases. The CDR3 region is CASRRAGSTDTQYF. In DNA form, the CDR3 reads TGTGCCAGCCGTAGAGCGGGGAGCACAGATACGCAGTATTTT.

The V call is TRBV7-2, the J call TRBJ2-1, with 8 bases identical to TRBD2. The CDR3 is made up of 17 amino acids. Trimming cost V 3 bases and J 0 bases; bases outside gene matches: 7. The V gene's germline CDR1 is SGHTA and CDR2 FQGNSA. The CDR3 nucleotides are TGTGCCAGCAGCTTTAAGGCTAGCGGGTTCTCCTACAATGAGCAGTTCTTC. It yields the protein CASSFKASGFSYNEQFF. The whole variable domain, filled in from reference TRBV7-2 and TRBJ2-1, reads GAGVSQSPSNKVTEKGKDVELRCDPISGHTALYWYRQSLGQGLEFLIYFQGNSAPDKSGLPSDRFSAERTGGSVSTLTIQRTQQEDSAVYLCASSFKASGFSYNEQFFGPGTRLTVL.